These T cell receptor beta chains were read from a single sample in a study of blood T cell repertoires in COVID-19. Libraries were prepared by immunoSEQ multiplex PCR; TCRdb keeps only in-frame clonotypes and omits some of them. Counted here are approximately 210,000 clones, 70% to 85% occurring once; the ten biggest clones make up 15%. The material sequenced was PBMCs or T cells enriched from blood (not recorded which). All receptors derive from a man in his forties who had recovered from COVID-19. Both conserved end residues are part of each CDR3. A D gene is named only where the DNA matches it firmly.

d_gene: NA
v_gene: TRBV7-9
j_gene: TRBJ1-2
len: 15
CDR3nt: TGTGCCAGCAGCCCCCGGGCGGGGGCGGTCTATGGCTACACCTTC
CDR3aa: CASSPRAGAVYGYTF

d_gene: NA
v_gene: TRBV29-1
j_gene: TRBJ1-2
len: 14
CDR3nt: TGCAGCGTTGAAGCCCAAGTGGAGCTCTATGGCTACACCTTC
CDR3aa: CSVEAQVELYGYTF

d_gene: TRBD2
v_gene: TRBV13
j_gene: TRBJ2-7
len: 19
CDR3nt: TGTGCCAGCAGCTTAGGCCTAAGTGGACTGGGGAGGGAGGACTACGAGCAGTACTTC
CDR3aa: CASSLGLSGLGREDYEQYF

d_gene: NA
v_gene: TRBV2
j_gene: TRBJ1-1
len: 13
CDR3nt: TGTGCCAGCACAGACCAGGTGCGCACTGAAGCTTTCTTT
CDR3aa: CASTDQVRTEAFF

d_gene: TRBD2
v_gene: TRBV9
j_gene: TRBJ2-5
len: 17
CDR3nt: TGTGCCAGCAGCGCCGGCACCGGGACTAGCGGGAGAGAGACCCAGTACTTC
CDR3aa: CASSAGTGTSGRETQYF

d_gene: TRBD1
v_gene: TRBV5-5
j_gene: TRBJ1-5
len: 14
CDR3nt: TGTGCCAGCAGCTCCCGGGACAGAAATCAGCCCCAGCATTTT
CDR3aa: CASSSRDRNQPQHF

d_gene: NA
v_gene: TRBV29-1
j_gene: TRBJ2-7
len: 11
CDR3nt: TGCAGCGTTGAACTTCAGGACGAGCAGTACTTC
CDR3aa: CSVELQDEQYF

d_gene: TRBD1
v_gene: TRBV5-1
j_gene: TRBJ2-3
len: 13
CDR3nt: TGCGCCGGCCGGACAGGGGACACAGATACGCAGTATTTT
CDR3aa: CAGRTGDTDTQYF

d_gene: NA
v_gene: TRBV28
j_gene: TRBJ1-5
len: 11
CDR3nt: TGTGCCGGGGGGAGCAATCAGCCCCAGCATTTT
CDR3aa: CAGGSNQPQHF

d_gene: TRBD1
v_gene: TRBV28
j_gene: TRBJ1-2
len: 15
CDR3nt: TGTGCCAGCAGTTCCGGACAGGCCCTGGGCTATGGCTACACCTTC
CDR3aa: CASSSGQALGYGYTF